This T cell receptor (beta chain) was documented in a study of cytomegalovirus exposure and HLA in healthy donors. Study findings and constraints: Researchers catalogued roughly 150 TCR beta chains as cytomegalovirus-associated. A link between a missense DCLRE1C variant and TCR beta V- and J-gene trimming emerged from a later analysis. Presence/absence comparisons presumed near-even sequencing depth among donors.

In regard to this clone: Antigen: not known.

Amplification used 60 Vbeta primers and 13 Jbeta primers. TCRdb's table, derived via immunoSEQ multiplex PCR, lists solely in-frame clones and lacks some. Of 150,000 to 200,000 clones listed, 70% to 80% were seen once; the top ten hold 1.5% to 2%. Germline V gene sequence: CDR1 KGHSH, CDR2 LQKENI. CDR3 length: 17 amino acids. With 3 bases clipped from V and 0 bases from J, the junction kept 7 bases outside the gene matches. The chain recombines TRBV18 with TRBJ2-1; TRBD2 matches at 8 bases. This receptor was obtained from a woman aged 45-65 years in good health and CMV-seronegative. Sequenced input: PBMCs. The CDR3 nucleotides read TGTGCCAGCTCACCCGCGGGGGGCGGGTCCTCCTACAATGAGCAGTTCTTC. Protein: CASSPAGGGSSYNEQFF.